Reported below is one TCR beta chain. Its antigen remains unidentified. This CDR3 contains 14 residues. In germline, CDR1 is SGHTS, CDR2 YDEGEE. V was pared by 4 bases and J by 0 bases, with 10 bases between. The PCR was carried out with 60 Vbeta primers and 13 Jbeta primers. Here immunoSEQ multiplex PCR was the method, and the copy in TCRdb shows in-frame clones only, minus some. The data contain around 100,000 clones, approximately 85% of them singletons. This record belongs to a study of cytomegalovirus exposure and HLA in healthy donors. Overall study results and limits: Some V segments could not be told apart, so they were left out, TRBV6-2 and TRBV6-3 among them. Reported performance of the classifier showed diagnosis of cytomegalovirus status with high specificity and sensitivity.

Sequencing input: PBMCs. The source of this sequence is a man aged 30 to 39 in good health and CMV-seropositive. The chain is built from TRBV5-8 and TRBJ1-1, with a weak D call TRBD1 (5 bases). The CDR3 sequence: CASSRGHLNTEAFF. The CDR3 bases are TGTGCCAGCAGCCGAGGACATTTGAACACTGAAGCTTTCTTT. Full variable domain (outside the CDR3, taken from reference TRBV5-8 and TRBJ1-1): EAGVTQSPTHLIKTRGQQATLRCSPISGHTSVYWYQQALGLGLQFLLWYDEGEERNRGNFPPRFSGRQFPNYSSELNVNALELEDSALYLCASSRGHLNTEAFFGQGTRLTVV.